These 10 T cell receptor beta chains were all obtained from the same sample, sequenced in a study of Ad26.COV2.S vaccination and SARS-CoV-2 variants. As to treatment: about 20 received Ad26.COV2.S at low or high dose, single or two shots; about 5 received placebo; per-sample allocation not given. Sampling was performed 63 days after the first vaccine or placebo injection. Sequencing was performed with immunoSEQ multiplex PCR; in TCRdb, only in-frame clones are kept and a portion is missing. The repertoire has hundreds of thousands of clones, about 87% of them found once; the top ten carry 6.4%. Sample: peripheral blood, taken in a trial of Ad26.COV2.S vaccine versus placebo. The receptor source for this set is a person aged 18 to 65 who received the Ad26.COV2.S COVID-19 vaccine or a placebo.

The table lists this clone with a count of one. The chain combines TRBV5-1 with TRBJ1-4; no reliable D call. Germline-derived CDR1 and CDR2 are SGHRS and YFSETQ. The CDR3 length is 14 residues. Trimming removed 3 bases at V and 7 bases at J, with 13 bases between. The CDR3 sequence: CASSSQELGEKLFF. Here the CDR3 DNA reads TGCGCCAGCAGCTCCCAGGAACTGGGTGAAAAACTGTTTTTT. The full variable domain, rest sourced from reference TRBV5-1 and TRBJ1-4, is KAGVTQTPRYLIKTRGQQVTLSCSPISGHRSVSWYQQTPGQGLQFLFEYFSETQRNKGNFPGRFSGRQFSNSRSEMNVSTLELGDSALYLCASSSQELGEKLFFGSGTQLSVL.

The sample holds one count of this clone. The CDR3 sequence: CASSQSMDSQFGNQPQHF. CDR3 DNA: TGCGCCAGCAGTCAATCCATGGATAGTCAGTTCGGCAATCAGCCCCAGCATTTT. J is TRBJ1-5 and V is TRBV23-1; D is unresolved. TRBV23-1 has ORF status, its function being uncertain. V gave up 0 bases and J gave up 2 bases, with 17 bases separating them. CDR3 length equals 18 residues.

The V call is TRBV5-1, the J call TRBJ1-4; 7 bases map to TRBD1. This CDR3 has 14 amino acids. CDR1 and CDR2 from the germline V gene are SGHRS and YFSETQ. After removal of 3 bases from V and 4 bases from J, the junction contained 3 bases not matched to a gene. The chain's CDR3 is CASSSGTVNEKLFF. The CDR3 DNA reads TGCGCCAGCAGCTCCGGGACAGTTAATGAAAAACTGTTTTTT.

The chain has TRBV3-1 (or the pseudogene TRBV3-2) and TRBJ1-2; 7 bases fit TRBD1. This CDR3 is 13 amino acids long. The V gene end was trimmed by 1 base and the J gene end by 5 bases; junction bases not matched to a gene: 1. Germline V gene sequence: CDR1 LGHDT, CDR2 YNNKEL (reference sequence). Here the CDR3 reads CASSQGQGYGYTF. The CDR3 coding sequence is TGTGCCAGCAGCCAAGGACAGGGATATGGCTACACCTTC.

V is TRBV6-6 and J is TRBJ2-1; no definite D call. This CDR3 contains 15 residues. Germline values: CDR1 MNHNY, CDR2 SVGAGI (reference sequence). V dropped 5 bases and J dropped 0 bases, with 11 bases sitting between them. The CDR3 here is CASSTLGSSYNEQFF. CDR3 sequence (DNA): TGTGCCAGCAGTACTCTCGGCAGCTCCTACAATGAGCAGTTCTTC.

The rearrangement uses TRBV29-1 and TRBJ2-7; D not certain. Germline V gene sequence: CDR1 SQVTM, CDR2 ANQGSEA. V lost 5 bases to trimming and J lost 1 base, with 9 bases between them. The CDR3 sequence is 12 residues long. DNA for the CDR3: TGCAGCGTTTCTACCGGATCCTACGAGCAGTACTTC. Encoded protein: CSVSTGSYEQYF.

The V gene is TRBV7-2, the J gene TRBJ2-3; D is tentatively TRBD1 or TRBD2 (5 bases each). The germline V and J ends were trimmed by 1 base and 6 bases, with 8 bases remaining between them. CDR1 SGHTA and CDR2 FQGNSA come from the germline V gene. The CDR3 has 13 residues. The CDR3 DNA is TGTGCCAGCAGCTTAGTGGGGGTGGATACGCAGTATTTT. Amino acid sequence: CASSLVGVDTQYF.

This sequence joins TRBV30 and TRBJ1-2, with D maybe TRBD1 (5 bases). Trimming removed 0 bases at V and 4 bases at J, with 15 bases between. Germline assignment: CDR1 GTSNPN and CDR2 SVGIG (reference sequence). The CDR3 sequence is 15 residues long. The CDR3 spells CAWSVPSTGRYGYTF. The CDR3 nucleotides read TGTGCCTGGAGTGTTCCTTCTACGGGGCGCTATGGCTACACCTTC.

This clone was seen a single time. The rearrangement links TRBV5-1 to TRBJ2-5; D might be TRBD2 (5 bases). The CDR3 covers 15 residues. The germline gives CDR1 SGHRS, CDR2 YFSETQ. Trimming took off 2 bases at V and 3 bases at J, with 14 bases between the two ends. CDR3 sequence (DNA): TGCGCCAGCAGCTTCTTTGGACTCAATAAAGAGACCCAGTACTTC. This sequence encodes CASSFFGLNKETQYF.

The J gene is TRBJ2-7, the V gene TRBV4-3, with D tentatively TRBD1 (7 bases). Germline assignment: CDR1 LGHNA and CDR2 YSLEER. Trimming removed 1 base from V and 4 bases from J, with 14 bases in between. This CDR3 has 15 residues. In DNA form, the CDR3 reads TGCGCCAGCAGCCAAGGGCGGGACAGAGGTTACGAGCAGTACTTC. Its protein is CASSQGRDRGYEQYF.